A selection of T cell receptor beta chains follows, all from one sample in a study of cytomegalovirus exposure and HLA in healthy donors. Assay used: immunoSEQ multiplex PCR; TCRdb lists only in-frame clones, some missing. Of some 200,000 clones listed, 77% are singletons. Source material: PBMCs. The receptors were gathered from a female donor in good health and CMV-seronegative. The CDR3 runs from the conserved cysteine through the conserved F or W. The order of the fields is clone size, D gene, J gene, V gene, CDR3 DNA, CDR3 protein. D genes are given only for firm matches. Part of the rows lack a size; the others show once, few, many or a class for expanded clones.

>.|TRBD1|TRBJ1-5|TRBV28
TGTGCCAGCAGTTTTCCAGGACAGGGGGAGGATCAGCCCCAGCATTTT
CASSFPGQGEDQPQHF
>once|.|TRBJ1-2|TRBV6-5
TGTGCCAGCAGTTACTCCAACAGTGGCTACACCTTC
CASSYSNSGYTF
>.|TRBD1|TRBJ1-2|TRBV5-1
TGCGCCAGCAGGGCGGCGCGGACAGGGGCCTATGGCTACACCTTC
CASRAARTGAYGYTF
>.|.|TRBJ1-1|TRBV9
TGTGCCAGCAGCGTAGTGGGGGAGGGTTACACTGAAGCTTTCTTT
CASSVVGEGYTEAFF
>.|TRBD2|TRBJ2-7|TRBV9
TGTGCCAGCAGCGTATTCCTAGCGGGAGGCGAGCAGTACTTC
CASSVFLAGGEQYF
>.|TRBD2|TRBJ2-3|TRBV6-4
TGTGCCAGCAGTGACTCCTCCGGGGGGGAAACAGATACGCAGTATTTT
CASSDSSGGETDTQYF
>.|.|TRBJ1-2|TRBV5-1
TGCGCCAGCAGCCAAGGACTAGGGGGGATTTATGGCTACACCTTC
CASSQGLGGIYGYTF
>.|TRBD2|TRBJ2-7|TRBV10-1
TGCGCCAGCAGTGATCCTACTAGCGACGAGCAGTACTTC
CASSDPTSDEQYF
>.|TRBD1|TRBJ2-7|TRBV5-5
TGTGCCAGCAGCTGGTCACAGGGGGCTTACGAGCAGTACTTC
CASSWSQGAYEQYF
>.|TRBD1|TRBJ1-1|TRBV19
TGTGCCAGTAGTATAACGACAGGGGGCTTCACTGAAGCTTTCTTT
CASSITTGGFTEAFF
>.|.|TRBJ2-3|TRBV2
TGTGCCAGCAGGGGGGGAGGAGGGGGCGCAGATACGCAGTATTTT
CASRGGGGGADTQYF
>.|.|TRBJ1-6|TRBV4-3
TGCGCCAGCAGCCCGAAACCGGACAGCAGCTCCTATAATTCACCCCTCCACTTT
CASSPKPDSSSYNSPLHF
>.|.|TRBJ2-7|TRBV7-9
TGTGCCAGCAGCGTCGGGGACTACGAGCAGTACTTC
CASSVGDYEQYF
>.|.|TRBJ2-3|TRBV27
TGTGCCAGCAGTCCCTTTTTAACAGATACGCAGTATTTT
CASSPFLTDTQYF
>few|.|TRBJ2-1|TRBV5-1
TGCGCCAGCAGCTCGGTGGCGGGGGCCCAAAATGAGCAGTTCTTC
CASSSVAGAQNEQFF
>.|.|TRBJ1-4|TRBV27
TGTGCCAGCAGTTTTGGCCAGGGCGTTAATGAAAAACTGTTTTTT
CASSFGQGVNEKLFF